The 11 T cell receptor beta chains given below trace back to one sample, sequenced in a study of shared clonotypes between healthy human individuals. Naivety among CD8 cells was defined by CD45RO negativity and positive CCR7 selection, thereby excluding terminally differentiated effector memory CD45RA+ cells. Clones were sequenced by immunoSEQ multiplex PCR, and TCRdb holds only the in-frame ones, with some missing. Among some 800,000 clones listed, over 90% were seen once. The specimen sequenced was naive CD8+ T cells sorted from blood. Receptors were obtained from a man younger than 45 in good health.

The chain joins TRBV7-2 to TRBJ2-7; no clear D. Germline CDR1 SGHTA, CDR2 FQGNSA. V lost 4 bases and J 1 base, leaving 14 bases between the germline ends. The CDR3 has 15 amino acids. CDR3 loop: CASSSLTKGSYEQYF. Here the CDR3 DNA reads TGTGCCAGCAGCTCCTTAACCAAGGGTTCCTACGAGCAGTACTTC.

The rearrangement joins TRBV14 to TRBJ2-1, with 11 bases aligning to TRBD2. CDR1 and CDR2 (germline): SGHDN, FVKESK. The ends lost 4 bases at V and 4 bases at J; junction bases unmatched: 9. The CDR3 loop spans 17 amino acids. The DNA for the CDR3 is TGTGCCAGCAGCCCCTTCTCCGGGACTAGCGGTTACAATGAGCAGTTCTTC. Amino acid sequence: CASSPFSGTSGYNEQFF.

This clone was seen once. The rearrangement links TRBV7-2 to TRBJ2-5; 12 bases are shared with TRBD2. Germline trimming cut 5 bases from V and 1 base from J; bases unmatched to any gene: 11. Germline lookup yields CDR1 SGHTA and CDR2 FQGNSA. The CDR3 contains 18 residues. The CDR3 region is CASSPRTSGIPSQETQYF. CDR3 DNA: TGTGCCAGCAGCCCCCGGACTAGCGGGATCCCCAGCCAAGAGACCCAGTACTTC.

This chain connects TRBV6-1 to TRBJ2-7; 11 nucleotides match TRBD1. CDR1 and CDR2 from the germline V gene are MNHNS and SASEGT. The CDR3 has 14 amino acids. J gave up 2 bases and V 8 bases, and 5 bases lay outside the gene matches. The CDR3 DNA sequence: TGTGCCAGCTATATGGGACAGGGGGCCTACGAGCAGTACTTC. Its translation is CASYMGQGAYEQYF.

This clone has only a few counts. This chain links TRBV2 with TRBJ1-1, with no clear D. Germline CDR1 reads SNHLY; CDR2 reads FYNNEI. The CDR3 is made up of 12 amino acids. V lost 6 bases and J lost 6, with 11 bases in between. The CDR3 DNA is TGTGCCAGCAGGGCCCGGAGACCTGAAGCTTTCTTT. It specifies CASRARRPEAFF.

The chain recombines TRBV5-5 with TRBJ2-4, with D perhaps assigned TRBD1 or TRBD2 (6 bases each). Per germline, CDR1 SGHKS and CDR2 YYEKEE (reference sequence). V shed 3 bases and J shed 9 bases, with 16 bases lying between them. The CDR3 is 14 amino acids. CDR3 nucleotide sequence: TGTGCCAGCAGCTACGGGGGCCAGGCGGCCATTCAGTACTTC. Translation: CASSYGGQAAIQYF.

The J gene is TRBJ1-4, the V gene TRBV7-8, with TRBD1 identical over 9 bases. V dropped 5 bases and J dropped 3; count of bases not matched to a gene: 7. CDR3 size: 16 residues. Germline CDR1 reads SGHVS; CDR2 reads FQNEAQ. CDR3 in amino acids: CASSENWDRANEKLFF. Written as DNA, the CDR3 is TGTGCCAGCAGCGAGAACTGGGACAGGGCTAATGAAAAACTGTTTTTT. The entire variable domain, with the rest obtained from reference TRBV7-8 and TRBJ1-4, is as follows: GAGVSQSPRYKVAKRGQDVALRCDPISGHVSLFWYQQALGQGPEFLTYFQNEAQLDKSGLPSDRFFAERPEGSVSTLKIQRTQQEDSAVYLCASSENWDRANEKLFFGSGTQLSVL.

The chain carries TRBV14 and TRBJ2-5; 8 positions agree with TRBD1. With V trimmed by 4 bases and J by 1 base, 5 bases remained unmatched. The CDR3 runs to 15 residues. Looked up from germline, CDR1 is SGHDN and CDR2 is FVKESK. The CDR3 DNA is TGTGCCAGCAGCCTCCGGGACAGGCCCCAAGAGACCCAGTACTTC. This gives the protein CASSLRDRPQETQYF. The whole variable domain, filled in from reference TRBV14 and TRBJ2-5, reads EAGVTQFPSHSVIEKGQTVTLRCDPISGHDNLYWYRRVMGKEIKFLLHFVKESKQDESGMPNNRFLAERTGGTYSTLKVQPAELEDSGVYFCASSLRDRPQETQYFGPGTRLLVL.

The V call is TRBV6-4, the J call TRBJ2-6; TRBD1 or TRBD2 may be the D gene (5 bases each). Germline loops: CDR1 MRHNA, CDR2 SNTAGT. V was shortened by 3 bases and J by 0 bases, with 9 bases between the two germline ends. This CDR3 comprises 16 residues. The CDR3 nucleotides are TGTGCCAGCAGTGATGGGGACCCCTCTGGGGCCAACGTCCTGACTTTC. Encoded protein: CASSDGDPSGANVLTF.

The V gene is TRBV28, the J gene TRBJ1-2, with 9 nucleotides matching TRBD1. Germline loops: CDR1 MDHEN, CDR2 SYDVKM. The J segment lost 4 bases and the V segment lost 4 bases, leaving 4 bases of the junction unmatched. The CDR3 is 14 residues long. For the CDR3, the DNA is TGTGCCAGCAGTTCCGGGACAGGGACCTATGGCTACACCTTC. Amino acids: CASSSGTGTYGYTF.

The chain uses TRBV5-4 and TRBJ2-2, with TRBD1 matching 10 bases. J gave up 6 bases and V 3 bases, and 8 bases lay outside the gene matches. The length of the CDR3 is 16 residues. The germline V gene has CDR1 SGHNT and CDR2 YYREEE (reference sequence). Written as DNA, the CDR3 is TGTGCCAGCAGCTCAACCGGACAGGGGGTCCCCGGGGAGCTGTTTTTT. It codes for CASSSTGQGVPGELFF.